Below are 4 T cell receptor beta chains sequenced from a single sample in a study of Ad26.COV2.S vaccination and SARS-CoV-2 variants. Profiled with immunoSEQ multiplex PCR; TCRdb holds only in-frame clones, not every one. The sample comprises some 350,000 clones, around 84% of which are singletons, and 2.5% to 3.5% rests with the top ten. As for treatment: roughly 20 received Ad26.COV2.S at low or high dose, single or two shots; roughly five received placebo; per-sample allocation not given. At day 63 after the first vaccine or placebo injection, samples were drawn. This material consisted of peripheral blood, taken in a trial of Ad26.COV2.S vaccine versus placebo. The receptors were sampled from a person aged 18 to 59 who received the Ad26.COV2.S COVID-19 vaccine or a placebo.

J is TRBJ1-3 and V is TRBV9; D not resolved. The V gene's germline CDR1 is SGDLS and CDR2 YYNGEE. The CDR3 is 14 residues long. Deletions cut 0 bases from V and 8 bases from J, with 12 bases between. The CDR3 region is CASSVAMGLDTIYF. Here the CDR3 DNA reads TGTGCCAGCAGCGTAGCTATGGGCTTAGACACCATATATTTT.

V and J are TRBV9 and TRBJ1-1, with D perhaps TRBD1 (5 bases). Trimming removed 0 bases from V and 3 bases from J, with 9 bases in between. From germline, CDR1 is SGDLS and CDR2 YYNGEE. This CDR3 contains 14 residues. CDR3 nucleotide sequence: TGTGCCAGCAGCGTAGGGGGCGAGGACACTGAAGCTTTCTTT. Translation: CASSVGGEDTEAFF.

This chain joins TRBV6-5 and TRBJ1-2, with D maybe TRBD1 (5 bases). Trimming removed 7 bases from V and 2 bases from J, with 14 bases in between. This CDR3 spans 14 amino acids. The germline CDR1 and CDR2 sequences are MNHEY and SVGAGI. The CDR3 region is CASNSRGMNYGYTF. CDR3 sequence (DNA): TGTGCCAGCAATTCTCGGGGGATGAACTATGGCTACACCTTC.

J is TRBJ1-2 and V is TRBV2; D gene ambiguous. CDR1 and CDR2 from the germline V gene are SNHLY and FYNNEI. With 3 bases removed from V and 3 bases from J, the gap between germline ends came to 8 bases. The CDR3 totals 13 residues. The CDR3 DNA reads TGTGCCAGCAGTGAGTCAGCCCACTATGGCTACACCTTC. Amino acid sequence: CASSESAHYGYTF.